This entry concerns a single T cell receptor (beta chain). This sample is part of a study of CD8 T cells in Susac syndrome. When the RNA was reverse transcribed, random hexamers were used with an input of 0.5 to 1 ug. One entry per CDR3 protein, called by TCRdb with MiXCR from the immunoSEQ multiplex PCR reads. The repertoire includes about 80,000 distinct CDR3 sequences, approximately 94% of them detected once, and approximately 0.26% sits in the top ten. The CDR3 has 16 residues. V was trimmed by 4 bases and J by 0 bases, leaving 12 bases between them. Sequenced sample: CD8+ T cells from PBMCs. The rearrangement links TRBV12-3 or TRBV12-4 to TRBJ2-2; unclear D gene. The receptor's source is a human donor in good health. CDR3: CASSWSYRTNTGELFF. The DNA of the CDR3 is TGTGCCAGCAGTTGGAGCTACCGGACGAACACCGGGGAGCTGTTTTTT.